This T cell receptor beta chain was captured in a study of control samples from healthy donors and cancer patients. This CDR3 is built from 16 residues. Germline V CDR1 and CDR2: LGHNA, YSLEER. V lost 2 bases to trimming and J lost 0 bases, with 12 bases between them. TCRdb's copy holds only in-frame clones and misses some; the assay was immunoSEQ multiplex PCR. Counted here are 150,000 or so clones, over 85% occurring once; the ten biggest clones make up over 4%. The TCR was taken from a woman aged 55-69 years in good health. V gene TRBV4-3 combines with J gene TRBJ2-3; D possibly corresponds to TRBD2 (6 bases). Material for sequencing was blood. The CDR3 sequence is CASSQFLAHSTDTQYF. For the CDR3, the DNA is TGCGCCAGCAGCCAATTTCTAGCGCACAGCACAGATACGCAGTATTTT.